A single sample is the source of the 24 T cell receptor beta chains below, sequenced in a study of identifying expanded T cells in peripheral blood. Sequencing was performed with immunoSEQ multiplex PCR; in TCRdb, only in-frame clones are kept and a portion is missing. The sample lists about 130,000 clones, 75% to 90% occurring once. Material for sequencing was blood. The receptor source for this set is a person between 18 and 75 years old in good health.

The chain carries TRBV5-1 and TRBJ2-1, with TRBD2 matching over 8 bases. The germline CDR1 and CDR2 sequences are SGHRS and YFSETQ. Trimming removed 4 bases from V and 0 bases from J; junction bases left unmatched: 6. CDR3 length: 16 amino acids. DNA of the CDR3: TGCGCCAGCAGCCTACTTAGCGGGAACTCCTACAATGAGCAGTTCTTC. Translating it yields CASSLLSGNSYNEQFF.

The chain combines TRBV14 with TRBJ1-1, with D unresolved. The V end lost 5 bases, the J end lost 1 base, and 2 bases lay between the germline ends. The germline V gene has CDR1 SGHDN and CDR2 FVKESK. The CDR3 is made up of 11 amino acids. CDR3 region: CASSKNTEAFF. The CDR3 DNA reads as TGTGCCAGCAGCAAGAACACTGAAGCTTTCTTT.

The chain links TRBV9 to TRBJ1-2, with a possible D match to TRBD1 (5 bases). The V end lost 0 bases, the J end lost 2 bases, and 8 bases lay between the germline ends. The CDR3 is 14 amino acids. In germline, CDR1 is SGDLS, CDR2 YYNGEE. CDR3 amino acids: CASSVEGRNYGYTF. The CDR3 DNA is TGTGCCAGCAGCGTAGAGGGGAGGAACTATGGCTACACCTTC.

The V and J genes are TRBV18 and TRBJ1-5; a weak D match, TRBD1 (6 bases). Germline V gene data show CDR1 as KGHSH and CDR2 as LQKENI. The CDR3 runs 16 residues. V lost 3 bases to trimming and J lost 0 bases, with 12 bases between them. The CDR3 protein is CASSPGQSDSNQPQHF. In nucleotides, the CDR3 is TGTGCCAGCTCACCTGGACAGTCTGATAGCAATCAGCCCCAGCATTTT.

V usage is TRBV4-1 and J usage is TRBJ2-3, with D perhaps matching TRBD2 (6 bases). Germline values: CDR1 MGHRA, CDR2 YSYEKL. The CDR3 sequence is 18 residues long. Trimming took 1 base from V and 1 from J, leaving 18 bases between them. The chain's CDR3 is CASSQGGGMGMGTDTQYF. CDR3 nucleotides: TGCGCCAGCAGCCAAGGGGGAGGTATGGGGATGGGCACAGATACGCAGTATTTT.

The V call is TRBV25-1, the J call TRBJ1-1; D gene unclear. Trimming took off 6 bases at V and 4 bases at J, with 18 bases between the two ends. The CDR3 totals 15 residues. Germline CDR1 MGHDK, CDR2 SYGVNS. Here the CDR3 reads CASSMSLGRLTEAFF. CDR3 sequence (DNA): TGTGCCAGCAGCATGTCTTTAGGGAGACTCACTGAAGCTTTCTTT.

V gene TRBV11-2 combines with J gene TRBJ2-3, with 9 bases identical to TRBD1. J was trimmed by 7 bases and V by 8 bases; bases with no gene match: 7. CDR1 and CDR2 from the germline V gene are SGHAT and FQNNGV. This CDR3 spans 13 amino acids. The CDR3 region is CASEDRGLYTQYF. CDR3 sequence (DNA): TGTGCCAGCGAGGACAGGGGTTTGTATACGCAGTATTTT.

The chain employs TRBV7-3 and TRBJ2-3; D remains unclear. Germline V CDR1 and CDR2: SGHTA, FQGTGA. The V and J ends lost 5 bases and 2 bases respectively, with 8 bases between them. This CDR3 has 13 amino acids. This chain's CDR3 is CASSTKNTDTQYF. The DNA of the CDR3 is TGTGCCAGCAGCACAAAAAACACAGATACGCAGTATTTT.

The chain uses TRBV7-6 and TRBJ2-7, with D possibly being TRBD2 (6 bases). Germline lookup yields CDR1 SGHVS and CDR2 FNYEAQ. The CDR3 sequence is 12 residues long. The V end lost 6 bases, the J end lost 6 bases, and 12 bases lay between the germline ends. DNA of the CDR3: TGTGCCAGCAGGGCTACGGAGGGCGAGCAGTACTTC. Translation gives CASRATEGEQYF.

V and J are TRBV10-3 and TRBJ1-1; no definite D call. The germline gives CDR1 ENHRY, CDR2 SYGVKD. This CDR3 is 13 amino acids long. Trimming cost V 2 bases and J 1 base, with 5 bases left between them. DNA for the CDR3: TGTGCCATCAGTGAGGGGGAGAACACTGAAGCTTTCTTT. Its translation: CAISEGENTEAFF.

This clone was detected only once. The V gene is TRBV10-1, the J gene TRBJ1-5, with 7 bases fitting TRBD1. The CDR3 runs to 16 residues. The germline CDR1 and CDR2 sequences are WNHNN and SYGVQD (reference sequence). The trim removed 10 bases at V and 0 bases at J, leaving 12 bases unmatched. In DNA form, the CDR3 reads TGCGCCACATACCCCGACAGGGCCGTTAGCAATCAGCCCCAGCATTTT. Its protein product is CATYPDRAVSNQPQHF.

This clone has a handful of counts. The rearrangement joins TRBV19 to TRBJ2-7, with 9 bases that match TRBD1. The V segment lost 7 bases and the J segment 2 bases; nucleotides outside the gene matches: 6. CDR1 and CDR2 (germline): LNHDA, SQIVND (reference sequence). The CDR3 sequence is 14 residues long. The CDR3, as DNA: TGTGCCAGTAAACCGGGACAGGGAACCTACGAGCAGTACTTC. Its protein product is CASKPGQGTYEQYF. The whole variable domain, filled in from reference TRBV19 and TRBJ2-7, reads DGGITQSPKYLFRKEGQNVTLSCEQNLNHDAMYWYRQDPGQGLRLIYYSQIVNDFQKGDIAEGYSVSREKKESFPLTVTSAQKNPTAFYLCASKPGQGTYEQYFGPGTRLTVT.

The CDR3 sequence is CATLRGADEKLFF. The CDR3 DNA is TGTGCCACCTTAAGGGGGGCTGACGAAAAACTGTTTTTT. The chain employs TRBV2 and TRBJ1-4, with a tentative D call TRBD1 (6 bases). The germline CDR1 and CDR2 sequences are SNHLY and FYNNEI. V lost 10 bases, J lost 8 bases, and 17 bases lay in between. CDR3 size: 13 residues.

The V gene is TRBV18, the J gene TRBJ2-5; 12 bases agree with TRBD2. The germline V gene encodes CDR1 KGHSH and CDR2 LQKENI. The CDR3 is made up of 15 amino acids. Trimming at V came to 5 bases and at J to 1 base, leaving 2 bases not matched to a gene. The CDR3 loop is CASSWTSGVQETQYF. The CDR3 bases are TGTGCCAGCTCATGGACTAGCGGGGTCCAAGAGACCCAGTACTTC.

The V call is TRBV5-6, the J call TRBJ2-5, with unresolved D. Germline values: CDR1 SGHDT, CDR2 YYEEEE. The CDR3 runs 12 residues. Trimming removed 5 bases at V and 4 bases at J, with 9 bases between. CDR3 protein: CASSQVPETQYF. The CDR3 nucleotides read TGTGCCAGCAGTCAGGTCCCAGAGACCCAGTACTTC.

This clone turned up a few times. The rearrangement links TRBV5-1 to TRBJ2-5; 7 bases are shared with TRBD2. Germline V lookup: CDR1 SGHRS, CDR2 YFSETQ. Trimming removed 4 bases from V and 5 bases from J; junction bases left unmatched: 8. The CDR3 has 14 residues. CDR3 protein: CASSLGLVGETQYF. The CDR3 coding sequence is TGCGCCAGCAGCCTAGGACTAGTAGGGGAGACCCAGTACTTC.

V gene TRBV7-2 combines with J gene TRBJ1-1; tentative D call: TRBD1 (5 bases). Germline values: CDR1 SGHTA, CDR2 FQGNSA. The CDR3 sequence is 14 residues long. The germline V and J ends were trimmed by 3 bases and 1 base, with 9 bases remaining between them. CDR3 DNA sequence: TGTGCCAGCAGCTTTTGGGGCAGGAACACTGAAGCTTTCTTT. Amino acid sequence: CASSFWGRNTEAFF.

The chain carries TRBV7-2 and TRBJ1-2; D unresolved. The CDR3 is 12 residues long. V lost 2 bases and J lost 11, with 12 bases in between. Germline V gene data show CDR1 as SGHTA and CDR2 as FQGNSA. In nucleotides, the CDR3 is TGTGCCAGCAGCTTACTAGGACTGGGATACACCTTC. It translates to CASSLLGLGYTF.

The rearrangement uses TRBV5-5 and TRBJ1-2, with TRBD1 matching over 9 bases. After removal of 0 bases from V and 8 bases from J, the junction contained 11 bases not matched to a gene. The V gene's germline CDR1 is SGHKS and CDR2 YYEKEE (reference sequence). The CDR3 has 16 amino acids. The CDR3 DNA sequence: TGTGCCAGCAGCTTGGGGAGGGACAGGGAGATTTACGGCTACACCTTC. Translated, it gives CASSLGRDREIYGYTF.

The chain combines TRBV19 with TRBJ1-4; D is uncertain. Germline lookup yields CDR1 LNHDA and CDR2 SQIVND (reference sequence). Deletions cut 9 bases from V and 5 bases from J, with 16 bases between. The CDR3 covers 14 residues. The CDR3: CASLSGNVNEKLFF. CDR3 DNA: TGTGCCAGCCTCTCTGGGAATGTGAATGAAAAACTGTTTTTT.

This sequence joins TRBV10-1 and TRBJ1-1; no clear D gene. The germline gives CDR1 WNHNN, CDR2 SYGVQD (reference sequence). Trimming took off 3 bases at V and 4 bases at J, with 9 bases between the two ends. CDR3 length: 13 amino acids. The CDR3 coding sequence is TGCGCCAGCAGTGAAAGGGTGGGCACTGAAGCTTTCTTT. This gives the protein CASSERVGTEAFF.

This chain connects TRBV4-2 to TRBJ1-2; D may be TRBD1 (5 bases). CDR1 and CDR2 from the germline V gene are LGHNA and YNFKEQ. Deletions cut 2 bases from V and 8 bases from J, with 15 bases between. The CDR3 is 14 residues long. This CDR3 reads CASSQPPGGGGYTF. DNA for the CDR3: TGTGCCAGCAGCCAACCCCCTGGGGGAGGGGGCTACACCTTC.

V usage is TRBV25-1 and J usage is TRBJ2-3; weak D call: TRBD2 (5 bases). The length of the CDR3 is 16 residues. V was trimmed by 1 base and J by 3 bases, leaving 14 bases between them. Germline-derived CDR1 and CDR2 are MGHDK and SYGVNS. The CDR3 spells CASSEFEGRVTDTQYF. In DNA form, the CDR3 reads TGTGCCAGCAGTGAATTTGAGGGTAGGGTAACAGATACGCAGTATTTT.

The V gene is TRBV7-8, the J gene TRBJ2-5, with D tentatively TRBD1 or TRBD2 (5 bases each). Per the germline V gene, CDR1 is SGHVS and CDR2 is FQNEAQ. The CDR3 sequence is 13 residues long. Trimming shortened V by 5 bases and J by 2 bases, and 9 bases separated the two germline ends. As DNA, the CDR3 is TGTGCCAGCAGCCCGGGGCGGCAAGAGACCCAGTACTTC. It encodes CASSPGRQETQYF.